Below, 24 T cell receptor beta chains from the same sample are listed, as sequenced in a study of regulatory T cells in long-lasting Graves disease. Investigators prepared the TCR beta libraries by applying iRepertoire HTBI primers and Arm-PCR of CDR3 regions. TCRdb used MiXCR to reprocess the multiplex PCR reads, holding one entry per CDR3 protein. This sample has 350,000 to 450,000 distinct CDR3 sequences, with over 14% found just once. The time point denotes: newly diagnosed GD, antithyroid drugs for less than 3 months. There was RNA extracted from PBMCs, and the TCR library was made from it. The data also belong to a second study, concerning T cells in Graves' hyperthyroidism and ophthalmopathy.

Here the sequenced sample was peripheral blood mononuclear cells (PBMCs), taken at new diagnosis, from a patient treated with antithyroid drugs. These TCRs come from a middle-aged woman with Graves disease.

The genes are TRBV2 and TRBJ2-7, with 7 bases lining up with TRBD1. The CDR3 is 12 amino acids. Germline V gene sequence: CDR1 SNHLY, CDR2 FYNNEI. V gave up 9 bases and J gave up 3 bases; unmatched junction bases: 5. The CDR3 DNA follows: TGTGCCAGTGGGGACAGCTACTACGAGCAGTACTTC. Translating gives CASGDSYYEQYF.

This clonotype has ten or more counts. The chain joins TRBV12-3 or TRBV12-4 to TRBJ1-1; 7 bases fit TRBD1. The trim removed 7 bases at V and 5 bases at J, leaving 13 bases unmatched. The length of the CDR3 is 15 residues. As DNA, the CDR3 is TGTGCCAGCACCTCGGGGGAGGGGGCATGGACTGAAGCTTTCTTT. Amino acids: CASTSGEGAWTEAFF.

The J gene is TRBJ1-2, the V gene TRBV20-1; tentatively, D is TRBD1 (5 bases). Germline CDR1 DFQATT, CDR2 SNEGSKA (reference sequence). V was trimmed by 6 bases and J by 6 bases, leaving 14 bases between them. The CDR3 loop spans 12 amino acids. CDR3 protein: CSAPEGEDGYTF. Written as DNA, the CDR3 is TGCAGTGCCCCCGAAGGGGAGGATGGCTACACCTTC.

The table lists this clonotype with many counts. The rearrangement joins TRBV19 to TRBJ1-1, with D possibly matching TRBD1 (6 bases). V lost 5 bases and J 2 bases, leaving 15 bases between the germline ends. The length of the CDR3 is 15 residues. Germline values: CDR1 LNHDA, CDR2 SQIVND (reference sequence). The CDR3 coding sequence is TGTGCCAGTAGTGCCGATAGGGGGGGTAACACTGAAGCTTTCTTT. Translating it yields CASSADRGGNTEAFF.

This clonotype was seen a few times. The rearrangement joins TRBV7-8 to TRBJ2-1, with D possibly matching TRBD2 (6 bases). CDR1 and CDR2 from the germline V gene are SGHVS and FQNEAQ. CDR3 length: 18 residues. V was shortened by 1 base and J by 9 bases, with 25 bases between the two germline ends. This CDR3 is CASSLGTSYLDYPGEQFF. DNA of the CDR3: TGTGCCAGCAGCTTAGGTACCTCCTATCTGGACTATCCGGGTGAGCAGTTCTTC.

This clonotype occurred many times. The rearrangement uses TRBV7-8 and TRBJ2-3; tentative D call: TRBD2 (6 bases). The CDR3 is 15 amino acids. Germline CDR1 SGHVS, CDR2 FQNEAQ. Trimming pared 2 bases from V and 6 bases from J, leaving 15 bases between. The CDR3 reads CASSLFGGELDTQYF. The CDR3 DNA follows: TGTGCCAGCAGCTTATTTGGCGGGGAGCTCGATACGCAGTATTTT.

The sample holds many counts of this clonotype. The chain recombines TRBV19 with TRBJ2-2; D unclear. This CDR3 spans 11 amino acids. V was shortened by 9 bases and J by 7 bases, with 9 bases between the two germline ends. Germline V gene data show CDR1 as LNHDA and CDR2 as SQIVND (reference sequence). The CDR3 region has the DNA TGTGCCAGCAGCATAGGCGGGGAGCTGTTTTTT. Translation gives CASSIGGELFF. The full variable domain, completed using reference TRBV19 and TRBJ2-2, is DGGITQSPKYLFRKEGQNVTLSCEQNLNHDAMYWYRQDPGQGLRLIYYSQIVNDFQKGDIAEGYSVSREKKESFPLTVTSAQKNPTAFYLCASSIGGELFFGEGSRLTVL.

This clonotype appeared many times. This rearrangement joins TRBV12-3 or TRBV12-4 to TRBJ2-7; the D gene is possibly TRBD2 (5 bases). Trimming removed 4 bases from V and 4 bases from J, with 11 bases in between. The CDR3 length is 13 residues. The CDR3 region has the DNA TGTGCCAGCAGTTCGGCCCCGGGGTACGAGCAGTACTTC. Amino acids: CASSSAPGYEQYF.

The chain couples TRBV30 to TRBJ2-1; D is unclear. Germline-derived CDR1 and CDR2 are GTSNPN and SVGIG (reference sequence). The CDR3 covers 13 residues. V was clipped by 7 bases and J by 1 base, with 11 bases between them. The CDR3 loop is CAYQESSYNEQFF. The CDR3 DNA is TGTGCCTATCAAGAGAGTTCCTACAATGAGCAGTTCTTC.

The chain joins TRBV20-1 to TRBJ2-1; 11 bases agree with TRBD2. Germline trimming cut 6 bases from V and 0 bases from J; bases unmatched to any gene: 10. CDR3 length equals 17 residues. Germline V gene lookup returns CDR1 DFQATT and CDR2 SNEGSKA (reference sequence). For the CDR3, the DNA is TGCAGTGCCACGCCGGGACTAGCGGAAAGCTCCTACAATGAGCAGTTCTTC. Protein sequence: CSATPGLAESSYNEQFF.

This clonotype was detected many times. Here the CDR3 DNA reads TGTGCCTCAGGAGACAAGGGAGCTTTCTTT. Translation: CASGDKGAFF. The V gene is TRBV19, the J gene TRBJ1-1; no definite D call. In germline, CDR1 is LNHDA, CDR2 SQIVND (reference sequence). V dropped 11 bases and J dropped 10 bases, with 14 bases sitting between them. CDR3 length equals 10 residues.

The rearrangement joins TRBV7-9 to TRBJ1-5, with 9 bases identical to TRBD1. Germline V gene data show CDR1 as SEHNR and CDR2 as FQNEAQ (reference sequence). This CDR3 has 16 residues. V shed 5 bases and J 4 bases; nucleotides not matched to a gene: 9. CDR3 DNA: TGTGCCAGCAGCCCACCAGCGGGACAGGGAAATCAGCCCCAGCATTTT. Translating gives CASSPPAGQGNQPQHF.

Ten or more counts support this clonotype. V usage is TRBV20-1 and J usage is TRBJ1-1; TRBD1 agrees at 9 bases. The V segment lost 3 bases and the J segment 0 bases; nucleotides outside the gene matches: 11. This CDR3 has 17 residues. The germline gives CDR1 DFQATT, CDR2 SNEGSKA (reference sequence). The CDR3 region has the DNA TGCAGTGCTAGCGCCGTCCCGGGACAGGGTTTGAACACTGAAGCTTTCTTT. The encoded protein is CSASAVPGQGLNTEAFF.

This clonotype was detected a few times. J is TRBJ2-2 and V is TRBV7-6; perhaps D is TRBD1 or TRBD2 (7 bases each). Germline CDR1 SGHVS, CDR2 FNYEAQ. The CDR3 spans 15 residues. Trimming took off 8 bases at V and 4 bases at J, with 17 bases between the two ends. The CDR3 is CASGGGGSGTGELFF. CDR3 coding DNA: TGTGCCAGCGGAGGGGGCGGGAGCGGCACCGGGGAGCTGTTTTTT. Using reference TRBV7-6 and TRBJ2-2 for the parts outside the CDR3, the full variable domain is GAGVSQSPRYKVTKRGQDVALRCDPISGHVSLYWYRQALGQGPEFLTYFNYEAQQDKSGLPNDRFSAERPEGSISTLTIQRTEQRDSAMYRCASGGGGSGTGELFFGEGSRLTVL.

The chain has TRBV4-3 and TRBJ2-5; 10 nucleotides agree with TRBD2. Germline V CDR1 and CDR2: LGHNA, YSLEER. V lost 1 base and J lost 5; bases outside the gene matches: 7. The length of the CDR3 is 16 residues. CDR3 sequence reads: CASSQVGAGGRETQYF. DNA for the CDR3: TGCGCCAGCAGCCAAGTCGGAGCGGGAGGGCGCGAGACCCAGTACTTC.

This clonotype was seen repeatedly, ten times or more. The chain joins TRBV11-3 to TRBJ1-3; D gene uncertain. V gave up 5 bases and J gave up 4 bases, with 12 bases separating them. The CDR3 contains 14 residues. Germline V lookup: CDR1 SGHNT, CDR2 YENEEA. CDR3 DNA sequence: TGTGCCAGCAGCCTCGAAGTAGGCGGAAACACCATATATTTT. Translated, it gives CASSLEVGGNTIYF. Using reference TRBV11-3 and TRBJ1-3 for the parts outside the CDR3, the full variable domain is EAGVVQSPRYKIIEKKQPVAFWCNPISGHNTLYWYLQNLGQGPELLIRYENEEAVDDSQLPKDRFSAERLKGVDSTLKIQPAELGDSAVYLCASSLEVGGNTIYFGEGSWLTVV.

The sample holds many counts of this clonotype. Relative to the germline gene, one junction end is altered; a read error may explain this. V usage is TRBV12-3 or TRBV12-4 and J usage is TRBJ2-7; 10 nucleotides match TRBD1. The CDR3 is 11 amino acids. CDR3 coding DNA: TGTGCCAGCAGTACCGGGACAGGGGCTGACTTC. Translating it yields CASSTGTGADF.

V gene TRBV15 combines with J gene TRBJ2-7; D gene unclear. From germline, CDR1 is LNHNV and CDR2 YYDKDF (reference sequence). This CDR3 comprises 13 residues. The V end was cut by 0 bases, the J end by 2 bases, with 5 bases between. In DNA, the CDR3 is TGTGCCACCAGCAGAGATGGGCCCTACGAGCAGTACTTC. It encodes CATSRDGPYEQYF.

The V call is TRBV28, the J call TRBJ1-2; D remains unclear. The CDR3 is 16 residues long. Germline V gene lookup returns CDR1 MDHEN and CDR2 SYDVKM. V was cut by 7 bases and J by 0 bases, with 18 bases left in between. The CDR3 nucleotides are TGTGCCAGCACCCATCAGATGGACGGACCTAACTATGGCTACACCTTC. Protein sequence: CASTHQMDGPNYGYTF.

The chain is built from TRBV10-3 and TRBJ2-1, with a possible D match to TRBD2 (7 bases). Trimming removed 3 bases from V and 1 base from J, with 16 bases in between. Germline lookup yields CDR1 ENHRY and CDR2 SYGVKD. The CDR3 sequence is 17 residues long. This CDR3 reads CAISDPGGRVSYNEQFF. The CDR3 DNA reads TGTGCCATCAGTGACCCCGGGGGGCGGGTGTCCTACAATGAGCAGTTCTTC.

This clonotype was seen at least ten times. This chain links TRBV7-8 with TRBJ2-7; tentative D call: TRBD1 (7 bases). The germline CDR1 and CDR2 sequences are SGHVS and FQNEAQ. This CDR3 has 13 amino acids. The V end was cut by 5 bases, the J end by 3 bases, with 11 bases between. The CDR3 bases are TGTGCCAGCAGCCAGGGGGAGGTCTACGAGCAGTACTTC. Translation gives CASSQGEVYEQYF.

The J gene is TRBJ2-1, the V gene TRBV15; no definite D call. The CDR3 consists of 12 residues. Trimming stripped 6 bases from V and 5 bases from J, with 8 bases between. CDR1 and CDR2 from the germline V gene are LNHNV and YYDKDF (reference sequence). The CDR3 loop is CATRDRHNEQFF. The CDR3 DNA sequence: TGTGCCACCAGGGACCGTCACAATGAGCAGTTCTTC.

This clonotype was counted at least ten times. The CDR3 coding sequence is TGTGCCAGCAGTTTTAGTGGGAGAGAGACCCAGTACTTC. Its translation is CASSFSGRETQYF. J is TRBJ2-5 and V is TRBV28, with D perhaps matching TRBD2 (5 bases). There are 13 residues in the CDR3. Germline V CDR1 and CDR2: MDHEN, SYDVKM. V was trimmed by 3 bases and J by 4 bases, leaving 9 bases between them.

V gene TRBV20-1 combines with J gene TRBJ2-3; 8 bases agree with TRBD2. The CDR3 runs to 15 residues. Germline CDR1 is DFQATT and CDR2 is SNEGSKA (reference sequence). V trimming: 1 base; J trimming: 2 bases; junction bases outside the gene matches: 5. CDR3 DNA: TGCAGTGCTAGAGGTCCAGCGGGGGTCACAGATACGCAGTATTTT. It is translated as CSARGPAGVTDTQYF.